The 32 T cell receptor beta chains given below trace back to one sample, sequenced in a study of T cells in Graves' hyperthyroidism and ophthalmopathy. The investigators amplified TCR beta CDR3 regions from RNA transcripts. TCR CDR3 underwent first-round RT-PCR with the HTBI primer set. TCRdb itself ran the multiplex PCR reads through MiXCR, one entry per CDR3 protein. The sample includes 330,000 or so distinct CDR3 sequences, around 18% of them seen just once. Sample: blood. The receptors shown here come from a woman aged 40 to 50 with Graves' ophthalmopathy.

This clonotype appeared many times. This sequence joins TRBV5-1 and TRBJ2-7; D possibly uses TRBD1 or TRBD2 (5 bases each). Trimming stripped 3 bases from V and 1 base from J, with 11 bases between. In germline, CDR1 is SGHRS, CDR2 YFSETQ. The CDR3 loop spans 14 amino acids. In DNA form, the CDR3 reads TGCGCCAGCAGCTGGACGGGACGGTCCTACGAGCAGTACTTC. It yields the protein CASSWTGRSYEQYF.

This clonotype came up many times. This chain links TRBV18 with TRBJ1-2, with no clear D. V was clipped by 1 base and J by 8 bases, with 17 bases between them. The CDR3 contains 15 residues. From germline, CDR1 is KGHSH and CDR2 LQKENI. The CDR3 protein is CASSPRRADLGGYTF. The CDR3 DNA is TGTGCCAGCTCACCACGAAGGGCGGACTTGGGAGGCTACACCTTC.

The V and J genes are TRBV27 and TRBJ2-1; D gene unclear. CDR3 length: 14 amino acids. The V end lost 3 bases, the J end lost 6 bases, and 12 bases lay between the germline ends. The germline CDR1 and CDR2 sequences are MNHEY and SMNVEV (reference sequence). The CDR3 nucleotides read TGTGCCAGCAGTTTCACGGGTCGAGCCAATGAGCAGTTCTTC. The encoded protein is CASSFTGRANEQFF.

Many counts were recorded for this clonotype. The genes are TRBV6-1 and TRBJ2-2; D unresolved. The CDR3 loop spans 13 amino acids. The germline CDR1 and CDR2 sequences are MNHNS and SASEGT. The V gene lost 8 bases and the J gene lost 0 bases, with 7 bases spanning the gap. CDR3 in amino acids: CASHRPNTGELFF. As DNA, the CDR3 is TGTGCCAGCCACAGACCGAACACCGGGGAGCTGTTTTTT.

V usage is TRBV6-1 and J usage is TRBJ1-5; D not resolved. Germline CDR1 MNHNS, CDR2 SASEGT. V was cut by 2 bases and J by 6 bases, with 8 bases left in between. The CDR3 runs to 13 residues. This CDR3 reads CASSELVAQPQHF. CDR3 nucleotide sequence: TGTGCCAGCAGTGAACTGGTGGCTCAGCCCCAGCATTTT.

At least ten counts were recorded for this clonotype. The V gene is TRBV7-6, the J gene TRBJ2-7; TRBD2 agrees at 8 bases. The CDR3 spans 14 residues. Germline V gene data show CDR1 as SGHVS and CDR2 as FNYEAQ. The ends lost 5 bases at V and 4 bases at J; junction bases unmatched: 7. In DNA form, the CDR3 reads TGTGCCAGCAGCCTAAGCGGGAGTCGTTACGAGCAGTACTTC. Its protein is CASSLSGSRYEQYF.

This clonotype was observed many times. The genes are TRBV5-1 and TRBJ2-2, with D hard to call. V was shortened by 0 bases and J by 5 bases, with 8 bases between the two germline ends. The germline gives CDR1 SGHRS, CDR2 YFSETQ. CDR3 length equals 14 residues. CDR3 DNA: TGCGCCAGCAGCTTGGACGAGAGGACCGGGGAGCTGTTTTTT. Protein sequence: CASSLDERTGELFF.

Note on this clonotype: The CDR3 does not end in the conserved phenylalanine or tryptophan, so this is likely a read error. V usage is TRBV3-1 and J usage is TRBJ1-2; D not certain. CDR1 and CDR2 (germline): LGHDT, YNNKEL (reference sequence). V gave up 0 bases and J gave up 5 bases, with 16 bases separating them. The CDR3 totals 16 residues. CDR3 residues: CASSQDLAASSYGYTS. CDR3 DNA: TGTGCCAGCAGCCAAGATCTGGCGGCATCGTCTTATGGCTACACCTCC.

This clonotype was seen more than once but under ten times. CDR3 DNA sequence: TGTGCCAGCAGCCTCCGGACAGACCATGGCTACACCTTC. The encoded protein is CASSLRTDHGYTF. V and J are TRBV7-2 and TRBJ1-2; a weak D match, TRBD1 (6 bases). The CDR3 is 13 residues long. CDR1 is SGHTA, CDR2 FQGNSA, per germline. Trimming removed 5 bases from V and 6 bases from J, with 13 bases in between.

V is TRBV28 and J is TRBJ2-7, with TRBD1 matching 8 bases. Looked up from germline, CDR1 is MDHEN and CDR2 is SYDVKM. The V segment lost 2 bases and the J segment 5 bases; nucleotides outside the gene matches: 8. CDR3 size: 15 residues. The CDR3 DNA sequence: TGTGCCAGCAGTTTAAGGGCCCACAGGGGGAACGAGCAGTACTTC. Amino acid sequence: CASSLRAHRGNEQYF.

This clonotype was counted ten times or more. The rearrangement links TRBV6-5 to TRBJ1-2, with 9 bases aligning to TRBD1. This CDR3 contains 13 residues. Germline CDR1 MNHEY, CDR2 SVGAGI. The ends lost 10 bases at V and 3 bases at J; junction bases unmatched: 6. CDR3 nucleotide sequence: TGTGCCACAGCGGGACAGGGCGACTATGGCTACACCTTC. It specifies CATAGQGDYGYTF.

This clonotype was detected many times. V usage is TRBV27 and J usage is TRBJ2-7, with TRBD1 matching 7 bases. With V trimmed by 4 bases and J by 7 bases, 10 bases remained unmatched. From germline, CDR1 is MNHEY and CDR2 SMNVEV (reference sequence). This CDR3 comprises 14 residues. The CDR3 sequence is CASSSDRMAREQYF. CDR3 in DNA: TGTGCCAGCAGTTCGGACAGGATGGCGCGTGAGCAGTACTTC.

The table lists this clonotype with many counts. This sequence joins TRBV2 and TRBJ2-5; D may match TRBD1 or TRBD2 (6 bases each). V was trimmed by 1 base and J by 5 bases, leaving 11 bases between them. The CDR3 length is 14 residues. Germline V gene data show CDR1 as SNHLY and CDR2 as FYNNEI. Here the CDR3 reads CASSEDRAGETQYF. DNA of the CDR3: TGTGCCAGCAGTGAAGACAGGGCGGGGGAGACCCAGTACTTC.

This clonotype was recorded many times. The chain uses TRBV4-3 and TRBJ2-5; 11 nucleotides agree with TRBD2. Trimming at V came to 4 bases and at J to 4 bases, leaving 14 bases not matched to a gene. The CDR3 is made up of 18 amino acids. The germline V gene encodes CDR1 LGHNA and CDR2 YSLEER. The CDR3, as DNA: TGCGCCAGCAGCCCCCTCGGGATAGCGGGAGGGCCTAGAGAGACCCAGTACTTC. This encodes CASSPLGIAGGPRETQYF.

This clonotype was counted only a few times. This chain joins TRBV15 and TRBJ1-2; D gene ambiguous. CDR3 length equals 13 residues. Germline CDR1 and CDR2: LNHNV and YYDKDF (reference sequence). V was clipped by 0 bases and J by 2 bases, with 4 bases between them. The CDR3 protein is CATSRDRNYGYTF. The CDR3 bases are TGTGCCACCAGCAGAGACAGGAACTATGGCTACACCTTC.

CDR3 sequence (DNA): TGCAGTGCTAGACCCCACGGAGGGCGGGAGACCCAGTACTTC. This codes for CSARPHGGRETQYF. The rearrangement joins TRBV20-1 to TRBJ2-5; tentatively, D is TRBD2 (6 bases). V was cut by 2 bases and J by 5 bases, with 15 bases left in between. The CDR3 totals 14 residues. Germline V gene lookup returns CDR1 DFQATT and CDR2 SNEGSKA (reference sequence).

In its sample, this clonotype was seen many times. V is TRBV4-2 and J is TRBJ1-2; 7 positions match TRBD1. The CDR3 is 15 amino acids. Germline-derived CDR1 and CDR2 are LGHNA and YNFKEQ. The V gene end was trimmed by 0 bases and the J gene end by 3 bases; junction bases not matched to a gene: 4. CDR3 sequence reads: CASSQEVRGDYGYTF. As DNA, the CDR3 is TGTGCCAGCAGCCAAGAGGTCAGGGGGGACTATGGCTACACCTTC.

This clonotype showed up many times. The genes are TRBV28 and TRBJ1-5, with TRBD1 identical over 7 bases. After removal of 8 bases from V and 4 bases from J, the junction contained 8 bases not matched to a gene. The CDR3 length is 14 residues. The germline CDR1 and CDR2 sequences are MDHEN and SYDVKM. CDR3 nucleotide sequence: TGTGCCAGCCGTACCGGGACAGATAATCAGCCCCAGCATTTT. It codes for CASRTGTDNQPQHF.

This clonotype was recorded at least ten times. The J gene is TRBJ2-7, the V gene TRBV6-5; TRBD1 aligns across 9 bases. After removal of 5 bases from V and 2 bases from J, the junction contained 10 bases not matched to a gene. Looked up from germline, CDR1 is MNHEY and CDR2 is SVGAGI. The CDR3 sequence is 16 residues long. The CDR3 loop reads CASSHQTGQGPYEQYF. CDR3 bases: TGTGCCAGCAGTCACCAGACGGGACAGGGTCCCTACGAGCAGTACTTC.

This clonotype has at least ten counts. The chain carries TRBV9 and TRBJ2-2; 7 nucleotides match TRBD2. V shed 4 bases, J shed 4 bases, and the junction held 7 bases outside the gene matches. CDR1 and CDR2 from the germline V gene are SGDLS and YYNGEE. The CDR3 covers 15 residues. Here the CDR3 reads CASSSRPGGTGELFF. Here the CDR3 DNA reads TGTGCCAGCAGCTCCCGACCGGGAGGCACCGGGGAGCTGTTTTTT.

This clonotype has at least ten counts. The V call is TRBV10-3, the J call TRBJ2-7; 9 bases are shared with TRBD1. CDR3 length: 15 residues. Germline trimming cut 10 bases from V and 5 bases from J; bases unmatched to any gene: 15. Germline loops: CDR1 ENHRY, CDR2 SYGVKD. The CDR3 sequence: CATQLRTGASHEQYF. Written as DNA, the CDR3 is TGTGCCACCCAGCTGAGGACAGGGGCGTCGCACGAGCAGTACTTC.

This clonotype has a count of ten or more. V is TRBV19 and J is TRBJ2-7; 11 nucleotides align to TRBD2. V lost 6 bases, J lost 7 bases, and 8 bases stayed unmatched. CDR3 length: 14 residues. Germline V CDR1 and CDR2: LNHDA, SQIVND (reference sequence). The CDR3 coding sequence is TGTGCCAGTAGCCTGATGACTAGCGGGGAGGAGCAGTACTTC. Translation: CASSLMTSGEEQYF.

The rearrangement uses TRBV7-9 and TRBJ1-2, with D possibly TRBD1 on 6 matching bases. There are 13 residues in the CDR3. V lost 5 bases and J lost 7, with 14 bases in between. Per the germline V gene, CDR1 is SEHNR and CDR2 is FQNEAQ (reference sequence). CDR3 sequence (DNA): TGTGCCAGCAGCCTCGTAGAGGGGGGTGGCTACACCTTC. Translation: CASSLVEGGGYTF.

This chain joins TRBV11-2 and TRBJ1-2; the match to TRBD1 covers 8 bases. Germline CDR1 SGHAT, CDR2 FQNNGV. The CDR3 spans 18 residues. V was pared by 5 bases and J by 1 base, with 15 bases of the junction left unmatched. The DNA of the CDR3 is TGTGCCAGCAGCCCACACTATACACGGACAGGGTTTAACTATGGCTACACCTTC. Protein: CASSPHYTRTGFNYGYTF.

Notes on this clonotype: A much larger clone lies a single base off, so this may be a read error. The chain recombines TRBV28 with TRBJ1-5; D call uncertain. This CDR3 has 12 residues. Trimming shortened V by 6 bases and J by 5 bases, and 8 bases separated the two germline ends. CDR1 and CDR2 from the germline V gene are MDHEN and SYDVKM. CDR3 nucleotides: TGTGCCAGCAGCTGGGCGGATCAGCCCCAGCATTTT. Protein: CASSWADQPQHF.

This clonotype was seen a handful of times. The V and J genes are TRBV12-3 or TRBV12-4 and TRBJ2-4; D is unclear. The CDR3 is 17 residues long. Trimming shortened V by 1 base and J by 0 bases, and 13 bases separated the two germline ends. CDR3 nucleotides: TGTGCCAGCAGTTTAGTACGTGGCGCGGTAGCCAAAAACATTCAGTACTTC. Its protein is CASSLVRGAVAKNIQYF.

Ten or more counts support this clonotype. Here the CDR3 reads CASRLEVGFYEQYF. Here the CDR3 DNA reads TGTGCCAGCAGATTGGAGGTTGGCTTCTACGAGCAGTACTTC. The V gene is TRBV2, the J gene TRBJ2-7; weak D call: TRBD2 (5 bases). CDR3 length: 14 amino acids. Germline V gives CDR1 SNHLY, CDR2 FYNNEI. V dropped 6 bases and J dropped 3 bases, with 15 bases sitting between them.

Ten or more counts support this clonotype. This chain connects TRBV6-2 or TRBV6-3 to TRBJ2-7; TRBD1 matches 7 bases. This CDR3 spans 13 amino acids. Trimming cost V 2 bases and J 4 bases; bases outside gene matches: 2. Germline values: CDR1 MNHEY, CDR2 SVGEGT. The CDR3 is CASSYLGQYEQYF. For the CDR3, the DNA is TGTGCCAGCAGTTACCTGGGACAGTACGAGCAGTACTTC.

This clonotype was recorded at least ten times. This chain uses TRBV12-3 or TRBV12-4 with TRBJ2-7, with TRBD2 as a possible D gene (5 bases). The CDR3 is 15 amino acids. V lost 6 bases to trimming and J lost 4 bases, with 19 bases between them. The CDR3 DNA sequence: TGTGCCAGCAGCTCGTCTAGCCAGAGTTATTACGAGCAGTACTTC. It specifies CASSSSSQSYYEQYF.

This clonotype was seen repeatedly, ten times or more. CDR3 residues: CSARDVRFPNTEAFF. Written as DNA, the CDR3 is TGCAGTGCTAGGGACGTCCGATTTCCAAACACTGAAGCTTTCTTT. V and J are TRBV20-1 and TRBJ1-1; unclear D gene. The CDR3 has 15 residues. Germline lookup yields CDR1 DFQATT and CDR2 SNEGSKA (reference sequence). Trimming left V 3 bases short and J 2 bases short, with 16 bases between.

This clonotype was seen many times. The V and J genes are TRBV25-1 and TRBJ1-5; D not certain. CDR3 size: 15 residues. Germline V gene data show CDR1 as MGHDK and CDR2 as SYGVNS. Deletions cut 3 bases from V and 7 bases from J, with 16 bases between. The CDR3 sequence is CASSESSLGKQPQHF. For the CDR3, the DNA is TGTGCCAGCAGTGAGAGTTCCTTAGGGAAACAGCCCCAGCATTTT.

Details on this clonotype: The DNA is left out, because the CDR3 cannot be placed on it with certainty; the CDR3 is given as TCRdb lists it. This chain connects TRBV27 to TRBJ2-2. Germline CDR1 reads MNHEY; CDR2 reads SMNVEV (reference sequence). The CDR3 contains 14 residues when both ends are counted. The chain's CDR3 is CASSLSIEPGSCFF.